This record concerns one TCR beta chain sequence. This sample was taken from a study of control samples from healthy donors and cancer patients. Only in-frame clones appear in the TCRdb table, and some are missing; sequencing was by immunoSEQ multiplex PCR. The repertoire consists of more than 100,000 clones, with 88% occurring once and the leading ten covering around 3.4%. The CDR3 covers 11 residues. The V gene end was trimmed by 5 bases and the J gene end by 9 bases; junction bases not matched to a gene: 2. Germline V gene sequence: CDR1 MNHNY, CDR2 SVGAGI (reference sequence). Material for sequencing was blood. The gene calls are TRBV6-6 and TRBJ2-7; 9 nucleotides line up with TRBD2. This receptor was obtained from a man in his forties or fifties in good health. The CDR3 DNA reads as TGTGCCAGCAGTATGCGGGAGGGGCAGTACTTC. It encodes CASSMREGQYF.